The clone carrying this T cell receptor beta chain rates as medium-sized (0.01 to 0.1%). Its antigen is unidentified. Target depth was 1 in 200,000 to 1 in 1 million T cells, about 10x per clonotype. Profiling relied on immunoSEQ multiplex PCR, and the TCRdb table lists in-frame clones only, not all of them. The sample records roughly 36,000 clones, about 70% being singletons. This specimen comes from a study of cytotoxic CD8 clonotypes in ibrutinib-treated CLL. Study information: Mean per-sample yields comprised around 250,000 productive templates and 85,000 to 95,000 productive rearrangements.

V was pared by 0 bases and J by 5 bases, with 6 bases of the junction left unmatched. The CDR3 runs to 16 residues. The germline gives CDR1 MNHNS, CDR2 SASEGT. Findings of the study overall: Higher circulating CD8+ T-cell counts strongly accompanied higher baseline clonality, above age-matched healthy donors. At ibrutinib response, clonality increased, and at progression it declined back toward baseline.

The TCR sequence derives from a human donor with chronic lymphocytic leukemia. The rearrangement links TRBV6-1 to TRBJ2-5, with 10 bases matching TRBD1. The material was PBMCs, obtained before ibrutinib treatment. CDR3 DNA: TGTGCCAGCAGTGAAGCGACAGGGGGCGTTTTGGAGACCCAGTACTTC. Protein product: CASSEATGGVLETQYF.